Reported below is one T cell receptor beta chain. Antigen: not known. The CDR3 is made up of 16 amino acids. CDR1 LGHNA and CDR2 YSLEER come from the germline V gene. The V gene lost 0 bases and the J gene lost 8 bases, with 19 bases spanning the gap. The sample comes from a study of T cell responses to AZD1222 COVID-19 vaccine. As for the study in general: Pooled samples include second doses given at about 4 or 12 weeks.

Sequenced by immunoSEQ multiplex PCR; TCRdb stores in-frame clones only, minus some. The sample has around 100,000 clones, roughly 85% seen once; the top ten hold about 2.9%. General study results and limits: Spike-specific TCR breadth and depth were elevated following two AZD1222 doses. Sampling captured repertoires only after the peak T cell response. CD4 TCRs covered the whole spike, strongest at regions 160-218 and 743-854.

The clonotype comes from an adult in good health. The sample here was peripheral blood, taken on day 0 of AZD1222 vaccination. V usage is TRBV4-3 and J usage is TRBJ1-2, with TRBD1 as a possible D gene (5 bases). CDR3 bases: TGCGCCAGCAGCCAAGATCGTAATCGGGGACTGGGCGGCTACACCTTC. This codes for CASSQDRNRGLGGYTF.